This is a list of T cell receptor beta chains from one sample in a study of CD8+CD57+ T cells in acquired aplastic anemia. Using its own MiXCR run on the reads, TCRdb lists one record per CDR3 protein. The sample gives around 210,000 distinct CDR3 sequences, approximately 60% of which show up once; roughly 53% is in the top ten. The sequenced material came from sorted CD4+, CD8+, or CD8+CD57+ T cells (not recorded which) from PBMCs. Receptors were obtained from a human donor with aplastic anemia. The CDR3 runs from the conserved cysteine through the conserved F or W. The order of the fields is D gene, V gene, J gene, clone size, CDR3 protein, CDR3 DNA. The D gene is left open where the match is weak. The listing skips clone size in some rows; elsewhere it reads once, few, many or a size class.

d_gene: .
v_gene: TRBV5-6
j_gene: TRBJ2-1
abundance: .
CDR3aa: CASTLTGGTTYNEQFF
CDR3nt: TGTGCCAGCACCCTCACAGGAGGGACAACTTACAATGAGCAGTTCTTC

d_gene: .
v_gene: TRBV2
j_gene: TRBJ1-2
abundance: .
CDR3aa: CASSEGSGPNYGYTF
CDR3nt: TGTGCCAGCAGTGAAGGATCCGGACCCAACTATGGCTACACCTTC

d_gene: .
v_gene: TRBV2
j_gene: TRBJ2-7
abundance: .
CDR3aa: CASSPPAGKYEQYF
CDR3nt: TGTGCCAGCTCACCACCGGCAGGGAAGTACGAGCAGTACTTC

d_gene: .
v_gene: TRBV5-5
j_gene: TRBJ1-1
abundance: few
CDR3aa: CASSSNQGRAFF
CDR3nt: TGTGCCAGCAGCTCGAATCAGGGGAGAGCTTTCTTT

d_gene: TRBD1
v_gene: TRBV11-1
j_gene: TRBJ2-5
abundance: .
CDR3aa: CASSRQGTVETQYF
CDR3nt: TGTGCCAGCAGCCGACAGGGAACGGTGGAGACCCAGTACTTC

d_gene: .
v_gene: TRBV2
j_gene: TRBJ2-7
abundance: once
CDR3aa: CASGEGGRLPEQYF
CDR3nt: TGTGCCAGCGGGGAGGGGGGGCGTCTCCCCGAGCAGTACTTC

d_gene: TRBD1
v_gene: TRBV11-1
j_gene: TRBJ1-1
abundance: many
CDR3aa: CASSVTGETEAFF
CDR3nt: TGTGCCAGCAGCGTGACAGGGGAGACTGAAGCTTTCTTT

d_gene: .
v_gene: TRBV15
j_gene: TRBJ2-7
abundance: .
CDR3aa: CATSRAGTYEQYF
CDR3nt: TGTGCCACCAGCAGAGCAGGGACGTACGAGCAGTACTTC

d_gene: .
v_gene: TRBV12-3/TRBV12-4
j_gene: TRBJ2-7
abundance: once
CDR3aa: CASGPRPYEQYF
CDR3nt: TGTGCCAGCGGGCCGCGACCCTACGAGCAGTACTTC

d_gene: .
v_gene: TRBV5-1
j_gene: TRBJ1-2
abundance: many
CDR3aa: CASSFSGDGYTF
CDR3nt: TGCGCCAGCAGCTTTAGTGGAGATGGCTACACCTTC

d_gene: TRBD2
v_gene: TRBV20-1
j_gene: TRBJ2-3
abundance: many
CDR3aa: CSASRKGTSGGHRTDTQYF
CDR3nt: TGCAGTGCTAGTCGGAAAGGGACTAGCGGGGGGCACCGCACAGATACGCAGTATTTT